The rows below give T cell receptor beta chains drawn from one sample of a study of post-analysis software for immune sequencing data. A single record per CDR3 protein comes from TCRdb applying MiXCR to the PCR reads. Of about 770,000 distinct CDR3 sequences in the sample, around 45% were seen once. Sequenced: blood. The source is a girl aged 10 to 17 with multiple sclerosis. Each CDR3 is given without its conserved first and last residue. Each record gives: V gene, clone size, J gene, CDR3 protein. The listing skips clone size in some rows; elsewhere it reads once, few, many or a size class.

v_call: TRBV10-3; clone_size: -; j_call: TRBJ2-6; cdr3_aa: AIGEGAPGANVLT
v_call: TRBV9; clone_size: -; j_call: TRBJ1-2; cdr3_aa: ASSTSTGYT
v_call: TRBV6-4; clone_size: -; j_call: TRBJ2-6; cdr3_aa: ASSDTLTGPLTSGANVLT
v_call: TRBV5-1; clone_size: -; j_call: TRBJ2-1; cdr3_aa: ASSHRGLYNEQF
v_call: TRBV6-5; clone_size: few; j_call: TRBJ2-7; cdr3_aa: ASREREGSYEQY
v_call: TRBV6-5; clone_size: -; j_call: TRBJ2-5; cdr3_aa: ASSYSLDILGDKETQY
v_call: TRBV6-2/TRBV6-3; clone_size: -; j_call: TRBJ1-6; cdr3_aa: ASSYGGLTNSPLH
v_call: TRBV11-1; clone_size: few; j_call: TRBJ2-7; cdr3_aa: ASSFSEYEQY
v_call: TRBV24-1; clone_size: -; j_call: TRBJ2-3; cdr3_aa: ATSDTKDTQY
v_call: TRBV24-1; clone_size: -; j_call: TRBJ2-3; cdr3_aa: ATSDLRSGTDTQY
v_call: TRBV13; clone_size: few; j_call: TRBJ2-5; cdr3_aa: ASSLFGNYRETQY
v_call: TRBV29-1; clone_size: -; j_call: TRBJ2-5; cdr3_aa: SVDRGRPQETQY
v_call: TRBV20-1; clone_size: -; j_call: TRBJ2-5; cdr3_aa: SARAGTGWGTQY
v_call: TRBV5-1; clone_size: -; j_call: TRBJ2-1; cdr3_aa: ASSLETTGDQQF
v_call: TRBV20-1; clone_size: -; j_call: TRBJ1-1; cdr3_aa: SAPARRLTEAF
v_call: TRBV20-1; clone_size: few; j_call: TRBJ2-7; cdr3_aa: SARVWRESSYEQY
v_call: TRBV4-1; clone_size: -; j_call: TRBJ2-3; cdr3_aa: ASSEGTTTYTQY
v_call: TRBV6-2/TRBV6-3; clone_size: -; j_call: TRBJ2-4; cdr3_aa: ASSRISGQSVAKNIQY
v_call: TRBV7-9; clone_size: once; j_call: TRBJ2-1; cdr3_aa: ASSLTRGGLDNEQF
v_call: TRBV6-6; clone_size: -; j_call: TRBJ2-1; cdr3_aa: ASSYSSLAGRGNEQF
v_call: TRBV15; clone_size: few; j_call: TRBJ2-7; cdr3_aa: ATSYSRGRDYEQY
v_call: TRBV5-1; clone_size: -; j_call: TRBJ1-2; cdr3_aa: ASSAGPPRDYGYT
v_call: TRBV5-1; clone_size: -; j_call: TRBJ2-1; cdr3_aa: ASSLADRDEQF
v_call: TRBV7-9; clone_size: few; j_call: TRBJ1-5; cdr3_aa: ASSPVGGAGSNQPQH
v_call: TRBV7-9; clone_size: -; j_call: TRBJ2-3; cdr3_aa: ASSLVAGPPDTQY
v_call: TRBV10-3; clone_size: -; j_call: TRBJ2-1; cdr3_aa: AISESGRTNNEQF
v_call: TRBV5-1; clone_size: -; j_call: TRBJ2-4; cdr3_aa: ASRSAGRDIQY
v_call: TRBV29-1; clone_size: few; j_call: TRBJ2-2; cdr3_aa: SVEPGHGGELF
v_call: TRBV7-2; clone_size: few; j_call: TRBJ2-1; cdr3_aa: ASSPSVVLTVNEQF
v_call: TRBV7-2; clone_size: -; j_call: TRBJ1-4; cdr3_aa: ASSSEDRVHEKLF
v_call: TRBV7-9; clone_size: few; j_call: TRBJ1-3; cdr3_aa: ASSPGTGAGNTIY